The 30 T cell receptor beta chains presented below share a single source sample, sequenced in a study of control samples from healthy donors and cancer patients. Clones were read by immunoSEQ multiplex PCR, and TCRdb kept only the in-frame ones, dropping some. The table lists under 450,000 clones, 80% to 95% of them singletons. The source material was PBMCs. All receptors derive from a man between 35 and 55 years old with head and neck cancer.

The chain links TRBV28 to TRBJ2-7; possible D gene TRBD2, 5 bases. Trimming removed 4 bases from V and 2 bases from J, with 9 bases in between. Germline V gene lookup returns CDR1 MDHEN and CDR2 SYDVKM. The CDR3 contains 13 residues. CDR3 nucleotides: TGTGCCAGCAGTTCCCCCGGGGCCTACGAGCAGTACTTC. It is translated as CASSSPGAYEQYF.

The CDR3 DNA reads as TGTGCCAGCTCACCCTCGGACAGGTCGCGTAATTCACCCCTCCACTTT. This encodes CASSPSDRSRNSPLHF. This chain joins TRBV18 and TRBJ1-6, with 7 bases aligning to TRBD1. Germline CDR1 and CDR2: KGHSH and LQKENI. The CDR3 has 16 amino acids. With V trimmed by 3 bases and J by 6 bases, 8 bases remained unmatched.

This chain's CDR3 is CATSAPGQDPSETQYF. The DNA for the CDR3 is TGTGCCACCAGTGCCCCCGGACAGGACCCCTCGGAGACCCAGTACTTC. The chain joins TRBV24-1 to TRBJ2-5, with 7 bases identical to TRBD1. The trim removed 5 bases at V and 5 bases at J, leaving 13 bases unmatched. This CDR3 contains 16 residues. Germline values: CDR1 KGHDR, CDR2 SFDVKD.

This chain joins TRBV3-1 (or the pseudogene TRBV3-2) and TRBJ1-1; 7 positions match TRBD1. Germline CDR1 and CDR2: LGHDT and YNNKEL (reference sequence). CDR3 length: 13 residues. The junction had 0 bases not matched to a gene; V was cut back by 2 bases and J by 3 bases. The chain's CDR3 is CASSQRGHTEAFF. Here the CDR3 DNA reads TGTGCCAGCAGCCAAAGGGGGCACACTGAAGCTTTCTTT.

The rearrangement links TRBV7-8 to TRBJ1-5; D not resolved. CDR1 SGHVS and CDR2 FQNEAQ come from the germline V gene. The CDR3 is 14 residues long. The V and J ends lost 0 bases and 7 bases respectively, with 10 bases between them. CDR3: CASSLAGVGQPQHF. DNA for the CDR3: TGTGCCAGCAGCTTAGCGGGTGTGGGACAGCCCCAGCATTTT.

This chain links TRBV3-1 (or the pseudogene TRBV3-2) with TRBJ2-7; no clear D gene. The CDR3 loop spans 13 amino acids. Germline V lookup: CDR1 LGHDT, CDR2 YNNKEL (reference sequence). Trimming removed 5 bases from V and 6 bases from J, with 14 bases in between. The CDR3 region is CASSKGPTREQYF. CDR3 coding DNA: TGTGCCAGCAGCAAAGGACCGACGCGCGAGCAGTACTTC.

V usage is TRBV19 and J usage is TRBJ1-1; D is unresolved. Germline-derived CDR1 and CDR2 are LNHDA and SQIVND (reference sequence). The CDR3 contains 15 residues. The V end lost 4 bases, the J end lost 2 bases, and 14 bases lay between the germline ends. CDR3 DNA: TGTGCCAGTAGTACCGGTTGGGGAGAAAACACTGAAGCTTTCTTT. This codes for CASSTGWGENTEAFF.

The chain carries TRBV6-5 and TRBJ1-5; tentatively, D is TRBD1 (5 bases). CDR3 length: 14 residues. Germline V gene data show CDR1 as MNHEY and CDR2 as SVGAGI. The germline V and J ends were trimmed by 7 bases and 2 bases, with 12 bases remaining between them. The CDR3 DNA follows: TGTGCCAGCACCCAATCCAGGGGCAATCAGCCCCAGCATTTT. It yields the protein CASTQSRGNQPQHF.

The chain couples TRBV6-6 to TRBJ1-4, with D perhaps TRBD1 (6 bases). V lost 4 bases and J lost 8, with 14 bases in between. CDR3 size: 14 residues. Per the germline V gene, CDR1 is MNHNY and CDR2 is SVGAGI (reference sequence). The CDR3 region has the DNA TGTGCCAGCAGTTTTACAGGGATAGAGGAAAAACTGTTTTTT. Its translation is CASSFTGIEEKLFF.

V gene TRBV7-8 combines with J gene TRBJ1-1; D is uncertain. V lost 5 bases and J lost 2, with 9 bases in between. The CDR3 length is 13 residues. Germline V gene sequence: CDR1 SGHVS, CDR2 FQNEAQ. CDR3 sequence reads: CASSQYRNTEAFF. CDR3 sequence (DNA): TGTGCCAGCAGCCAATATAGAAACACTGAAGCTTTCTTT. The variable domain in full, with the rest retrieved from reference TRBV7-8 and TRBJ1-1, is GAGVSQSPRYKVAKRGQDVALRCDPISGHVSLFWYQQALGQGPEFLTYFQNEAQLDKSGLPSDRFFAERPEGSVSTLKIQRTQQEDSAVYLCASSQYRNTEAFFGQGTRLTVV.

There are a few counts of this clone. This chain uses TRBV7-9 with TRBJ2-7; 7 nucleotides line up with TRBD1. The junction had 5 bases not matched to a gene; V was cut back by 6 bases and J by 6 bases. The CDR3 covers 12 residues. From germline, CDR1 is SEHNR and CDR2 FQNEAQ (reference sequence). The CDR3 nucleotides read TGTGCCAGCAGACAGACAGGGACCGAGCAGTACTTC. Translating gives CASRQTGTEQYF. The entire variable domain, with the rest obtained from reference TRBV7-9 and TRBJ2-7, is as follows: DTGVSQNPRHKITKRGQNVTFRCDPISEHNRLYWYRQTLGQGPEFLTYFQNEAQLEKSRLLSDRFSAERPKGSFSTLEIQRTEQGDSAMYLCASRQTGTEQYFGPGTRLTVT.

This clone was detected once. The chain has TRBV19 and TRBJ1-1; 9 nucleotides match TRBD1. Germline V gene sequence: CDR1 LNHDA, CDR2 SQIVND (reference sequence). V trimming: 10 bases; J trimming: 10 bases; junction bases outside the gene matches: 7. CDR3 length: 11 amino acids. The CDR3 nucleotides read TGTGCCACCGGACAGGGGAGGCCAGCTTTCTTT. Its translation is CATGQGRPAFF.

The chain recombines TRBV11-3 with TRBJ2-2, with D possibly TRBD2 on 5 matching bases. V lost 5 bases, J lost 6 bases, and 13 bases lay in between. CDR1 is SGHNT and CDR2 is YENEEA in the germline V gene. This CDR3 has 14 amino acids. CDR3 sequence: CASSRSGVAGELFF. The CDR3 DNA follows: TGTGCCAGCAGCAGGTCCGGGGTCGCCGGGGAGCTGTTTTTT.

The chain combines TRBV10-3 with TRBJ2-2, with D possibly being TRBD2 (5 bases). The V end was cut by 7 bases, the J end by 4 bases, with 16 bases between. This CDR3 is built from 15 residues. Germline V gene sequence: CDR1 ENHRY, CDR2 SYGVKD. CDR3: CAIKSNSEGTGELFF. Here the CDR3 DNA reads TGTGCCATCAAATCTAACTCAGAGGGCACCGGGGAGCTGTTTTTT.

There are a few counts of this clone. V usage is TRBV6-2 or TRBV6-3 and J usage is TRBJ2-5; TRBD2 agrees at 10 bases. After removal of 2 bases from V and 12 bases from J, the junction contained 21 bases not matched to a gene. The CDR3 extends over 18 amino acids. The germline gives CDR1 MNHEY, CDR2 SVGEGT. CDR3 sequence reads: CASSYSASGGPLQALKYF. The CDR3 region has the DNA TGTGCCAGCAGTTACAGCGCTAGCGGGGGCCCGCTGCAAGCGTTGAAGTACTTC.

The chain joins TRBV28 to TRBJ2-3; D not resolved. Trimming pared 1 base from V and 5 bases from J, leaving 1 base between. This CDR3 has 11 amino acids. Germline V gives CDR1 MDHEN, CDR2 SYDVKM. CDR3 bases: TGTGCCAGCAGTTTATTAGATACGCAGTATTTT. It translates to CASSLLDTQYF.

Regarding this clone: At one end the junction does not follow the germline gene, possibly because of a read error. The rearrangement joins TRBV6-1 to TRBJ1-1; D unresolved. CDR1 MNHNS and CDR2 SASEGT come from the germline V gene. The CDR3 sequence is 12 residues long. CDR3 nucleotides: TGTGCCAGCAGTGAACGGGCCAACCCTCTCCTTTTT. It codes for CASSERANPLLF.

The V call is TRBV30, the J call TRBJ2-7; the match to TRBD2 covers 7 bases. Germline loops: CDR1 GTSNPN, CDR2 SVGIG (reference sequence). J lost 7 bases, V lost 1 base, and 7 bases had no gene match. CDR3 length: 13 amino acids. The CDR3 sequence: CAWSGKGAGEQYF. The CDR3 region has the DNA TGTGCCTGGAGTGGTAAGGGAGCGGGGGAGCAGTACTTC.

This rearrangement joins TRBV3-1 (or the pseudogene TRBV3-2) to TRBJ1-1; D unclear. Germline V gene data show CDR1 as LGHDT and CDR2 as YNNKEL (reference sequence). The CDR3 has 15 residues. The V gene lost 0 bases and the J gene lost 6 bases, with 14 bases spanning the gap. The DNA for the CDR3 is TGTGCCAGCAGCCAAGATAGGGCGGTTAGGGCTGAAGCTTTCTTT. Its translation: CASSQDRAVRAEAFF.

The V and J genes are TRBV7-9 and TRBJ1-2, with D perhaps matching TRBD1 (5 bases). Germline V gene data show CDR1 as SEHNR and CDR2 as FQNEAQ (reference sequence). Trimming removed 1 base from V and 4 bases from J, with 16 bases in between. This CDR3 has 16 residues. As DNA, the CDR3 is TGTGCCAGCAGCTTAGATCATCCGGGGACGGGCTATGGCTACACCTTC. It yields the protein CASSLDHPGTGYGYTF.

CDR3 sequence reads: CASSPGQGAPYEQYF. CDR3 nucleotides: TGTGCCAGCAGCCCAGGACAGGGGGCTCCCTACGAGCAGTACTTC. This chain connects TRBV11-2 to TRBJ2-7; 11 bases align to TRBD1. Losses at the gene ends were 5 bases for V and 2 bases for J; bases not matched to a gene: 5. The CDR3 is 15 residues long. Looked up from germline, CDR1 is SGHAT and CDR2 is FQNNGV.

The chain carries TRBV19 and TRBJ2-2, with D unresolved. The CDR3 loop spans 14 amino acids. V was shortened by 6 bases and J by 8 bases, with 16 bases between the two germline ends. Germline CDR1 and CDR2: LNHDA and SQIVND (reference sequence). CDR3: CASSRGRGPGELFF. The CDR3, as DNA: TGTGCCAGTAGCAGAGGACGAGGCCCGGGGGAGCTGTTTTTT.

This sequence joins TRBV7-2 and TRBJ2-6; weak D call: TRBD2 (5 bases). The V gene lost 3 bases and the J gene lost 0 bases, with 12 bases spanning the gap. This CDR3 is built from 17 residues. Germline loops: CDR1 SGHTA, CDR2 FQGNSA. The CDR3 is CASSFSTAGSGANVLTF. The CDR3 nucleotides are TGTGCCAGCAGCTTTAGCACGGCGGGCTCTGGGGCCAACGTCCTGACTTTC.

This sequence joins TRBV6-1 and TRBJ1-5; no clear D gene. Germline lookup yields CDR1 MNHNS and CDR2 SASEGT. V lost 1 base to trimming and J lost 3 bases, with 13 bases between them. The CDR3 consists of 16 residues. Here the CDR3 reads CASSEVYRAYNQPQHF. The DNA of the CDR3 is TGTGCCAGCAGTGAAGTTTACAGAGCTTACAATCAGCCCCAGCATTTT.

The V and J genes are TRBV9 and TRBJ1-1; D perhaps matches TRBD1 (6 bases). V dropped 0 bases and J dropped 8 bases, with 14 bases sitting between them. Germline CDR1 and CDR2: SGDLS and YYNGEE. The CDR3 runs to 14 residues. CDR3 DNA: TGTGCCAGCAGCGTAGCGGAGGGGGGGATGGAAGCTTTCTTT. It codes for CASSVAEGGMEAFF.

The gene calls are TRBV19 and TRBJ2-2; D is undetermined. The CDR3 loop spans 14 amino acids. Trimming took off 2 bases at V and 4 bases at J, with 8 bases between the two ends. Germline loops: CDR1 LNHDA, CDR2 SQIVND (reference sequence). CDR3 in amino acids: CASSISGVTGELFF. The CDR3 region has the DNA TGTGCCAGTAGTATATCTGGGGTCACCGGGGAGCTGTTTTTT.

This clone appeared once. V and J are TRBV9 and TRBJ1-2; TRBD1 is a possible D gene (5 bases). Germline V gene lookup returns CDR1 SGDLS and CDR2 YYNGEE. The CDR3 has 12 amino acids. V dropped 0 bases and J dropped 6 bases, with 6 bases sitting between them. The CDR3 loop reads CASSVGGDGYTF. DNA of the CDR3: TGTGCCAGCAGCGTAGGGGGGGATGGCTACACCTTC.

This rearrangement joins TRBV6-5 to TRBJ1-5; D not certain. CDR3 length equals 13 residues. CDR1 is MNHEY, CDR2 SVGAGI, per germline. V dropped 5 bases and J dropped 5 bases, with 10 bases sitting between them. The CDR3 protein is CASSPTIDQPQHF. As DNA, the CDR3 is TGTGCCAGCAGTCCGACCATCGATCAGCCCCAGCATTTT.

This chain uses TRBV18 with TRBJ2-7; the match to TRBD1 covers 9 bases. The CDR3 contains 16 residues. Per germline, CDR1 KGHSH and CDR2 LQKENI. The V segment lost 5 bases and the J segment 1 base; nucleotides outside the gene matches: 9. The CDR3 DNA follows: TGTGCCAGCTCATTAGACAGGGGGATCCCTTCCTACGAGCAGTACTTC. It encodes CASSLDRGIPSYEQYF.

The CDR3 loop is CASSPIPQNTEAFF. Here the CDR3 DNA reads TGTGCCAGCTCACCAATTCCCCAGAACACTGAAGCTTTCTTT. The V and J genes are TRBV18 and TRBJ1-1; D is ambiguous. CDR1 is KGHSH, CDR2 LQKENI, per germline. The V end was cut by 2 bases, the J end by 1 base, with 8 bases between. The CDR3 covers 14 residues.